This T cell receptor beta chain was captured by sequencing in a study of CD8 T cells in Susac syndrome. Reverse transcription of roughly 0.5 to 1 ug RNA used random hexamers. TCR beta CDR3 was amplified by immunoSEQ multiplex PCR. This amplification extended across 54 Vbeta and 13 Jbeta segments. Each CDR3 protein is one row after TCRdb ran MiXCR on the immunoSEQ multiplex PCR reads. This sample carries about 52,000 distinct CDR3 sequences, 93% of them seen once, and the ten largest clones take around 0.49%. The CDR3 has 10 residues. The germline gives CDR1 MNHEY, CDR2 SVGEGT. The V end was cut by 10 bases, the J end by 5 bases, with 5 bases between.

The TCR was taken from a human donor with multiple sclerosis. Sequenced sample: CD8+ T cells from PBMCs. The chain recombines TRBV6-2 or TRBV6-3 with TRBJ2-2; D is undetermined. In DNA, the CDR3 is TGTGCCACCTCTACCGGGGAGCTGTTTTTT. It specifies CATSTGELFF.